These 8 T cell receptor beta chains came from one sample sequenced in a study of OX40 agonist ivuxolimab in advanced cancers. The assay was immunoSEQ multiplex PCR, and TCRdb's table has in-frame clones only and misses some. The table records more than 45,000 clones, roughly 82% of them present only once. The sequencing used CD4+ or CD8+ T cells sorted from blood, collected in a trial of the OX40 agonist ivuxolimab. These receptor sequences come from an adult with an advanced solid tumor such as melanoma, head and neck, liver or kidney cancer.

This clone was recorded only once. J is TRBJ2-5 and V is TRBV11-3; D gene unclear. V was trimmed by 1 base and J by 5 bases, leaving 14 bases between them. This CDR3 is built from 15 residues. Looked up from germline, CDR1 is SGHNT and CDR2 is YENEEA. In DNA, the CDR3 is TGTGCCAGCAGCTTAGGGACCGGTGTCCCTGAGACCCAGTACTTC. Protein: CASSLGTGVPETQYF.

This clone was seen a single time. The rearrangement joins TRBV9 to TRBJ1-5, with 8 bases matching TRBD1. The J segment lost 5 bases and the V segment lost 4 bases, leaving 8 bases of the junction unmatched. Germline V gives CDR1 SGDLS, CDR2 YYNGEE. This CDR3 has 15 amino acids. CDR3 DNA: TGTGCCAGCAGCCCGCAGGGGGCGAGGGATCAGCCCCAGCATTTT. Its protein product is CASSPQGARDQPQHF. Drawing the rest from reference TRBV9 and TRBJ1-5, the complete variable domain is DSGVTQTPKHLITATGQRVTLRCSPRSGDLSVYWYQQSLDQGLQFLIQYYNGEERAKGNILERFSAQQFPDLHSELNLSSLELGDSALYFCASSPQGARDQPQHFGDGTRLSIL.

This chain uses TRBV6-6 with TRBJ1-4, with D possibly TRBD1 on 5 matching bases. Trimming took off 5 bases at V and 4 bases at J, with 11 bases between the two ends. Germline lookup yields CDR1 MNHNY and CDR2 SVGAGI (reference sequence). This CDR3 region has 14 residues. CDR3: CASSVAGNNEKLFF. DNA for the CDR3: TGTGCCAGCAGTGTCGCAGGGAATAATGAAAAACTGTTTTTT.

The V call is TRBV19, the J call TRBJ2-4; possible D gene TRBD1, 6 bases. Germline CDR1 is LNHDA and CDR2 is SQIVND (reference sequence). CDR3 length equals 14 residues. Trimming shortened V by 5 bases and J by 6 bases, and 14 bases separated the two germline ends. DNA of the CDR3: TGTGCCAGTAGTCTGGACAGCGAAGTAAACATTCAGTACTTC. It encodes CASSLDSEVNIQYF.

This clone has just one count. The V gene is TRBV19, the J gene TRBJ1-1, with D maybe TRBD1 (6 bases). The germline V gene encodes CDR1 LNHDA and CDR2 SQIVND (reference sequence). The V and J ends lost 3 bases and 3 bases respectively, with 14 bases between them. This CDR3 is 15 amino acids long. In DNA form, the CDR3 reads TGTGCCAGTAGTATGGGGAACAGGGAGCACACTGAAGCTTTCTTT. It translates to CASSMGNREHTEAFF.

This clone was seen only once. V gene TRBV2 combines with J gene TRBJ2-7; 8 nucleotides align to TRBD1. Unmatched junction bases numbered 10, after V lost 7 bases and J lost 5 bases. The CDR3 sequence is 14 residues long. Germline V gene lookup returns CDR1 SNHLY and CDR2 FYNNEI. The CDR3 sequence: CASNGQGALDEQYF. The CDR3 nucleotides are TGTGCCAGCAATGGTCAGGGGGCGTTAGACGAGCAGTACTTC.

This chain joins TRBV7-9 and TRBJ2-5; D possibly corresponds to TRBD2 (5 bases). Gene TRBJ2-7 matches the end of the DNA better, so the J call may be wrong. CDR3 length: 14 amino acids. Germline V lookup: CDR1 SEHNR, CDR2 FQNEAQ (reference sequence). The CDR3 loop reads CASSLEGKRAEQYF. The CDR3 DNA sequence: TGTGCCAGCAGCTTAGAGGGCAAGAGGGCCGAGCAGTACTTC.

The chain recombines TRBV6-6 with TRBJ2-2, with D unclear. Trimming pared 8 bases from V and 4 bases from J, leaving 14 bases between. The CDR3 loop spans 14 amino acids. The germline V gene has CDR1 MNHNY and CDR2 SVGAGI (reference sequence). CDR3 sequence reads: CASGSQTPTGELFF. DNA of the CDR3: TGTGCCAGCGGTTCCCAAACGCCCACCGGGGAGCTGTTTTTT.